The rows below give T cell receptor beta chains drawn from one sample of a study of CD8+ T cells in alopecia areata. The repertoire was sequenced with immunoSEQ multiplex PCR; TCRdb's copy has only in-frame clones and lacks some. The profile shows about 190,000 clones, 45% to 65% of them singletons. Sample: CD4+ T cells sorted from blood, taken at week 4, from a patient treated with tofacitinib. All receptors derive from a human donor with alopecia areata. Each CDR3 is given with its conserved first and last residue. A D gene is named only where the DNA matches it firmly. The listing skips clone size in some rows; elsewhere it reads once, few, many or a size class.

v_call: TRBV7-7; j_call: TRBJ2-5; clone_size: .; d_call: .; cdr3_nt: TGTGCCAGCAGCCCTCGGGGTTACCAAGAGACCCAGTACTTC; cdr3_aa: CASSPRGYQETQYF
v_call: TRBV9; j_call: TRBJ1-5; clone_size: .; d_call: .; cdr3_nt: TGTGCCAGCAGCGGGAGACCTAATCAGCCCCAGCATTTT; cdr3_aa: CASSGRPNQPQHF
v_call: TRBV7-9; j_call: TRBJ2-3; clone_size: .; d_call: .; cdr3_nt: TGTGCCAGCAGCTCTTCGCCTGATACGCAGTATTTT; cdr3_aa: CASSSSPDTQYF
v_call: TRBV29-1; j_call: TRBJ2-5; clone_size: .; d_call: TRBD2; cdr3_nt: TGCAGCGTTGAAGAAAGGCCAGCGGGAGTTCTGGAGACCCAGTACTTC; cdr3_aa: CSVEERPAGVLETQYF
v_call: TRBV29-1; j_call: TRBJ1-2; clone_size: .; d_call: .; cdr3_nt: TGCAGCGTCCTCCACGCTGGAGGCTACACCTTC; cdr3_aa: CSVLHAGGYTF
v_call: TRBV30; j_call: TRBJ1-3; clone_size: .; d_call: .; cdr3_nt: TGTGCCTGGACCTTTAATGAGGGGCCACGATATTTT; cdr3_aa: CAWTFNEGPRYF
v_call: TRBV7-2; j_call: TRBJ1-5; clone_size: few; d_call: .; cdr3_nt: TGTGCCAGCAGCTTAGAGTTAAGGGACTCCCAGCATTTT; cdr3_aa: CASSLELRDSQHF
v_call: TRBV7-2; j_call: TRBJ2-7; clone_size: few; d_call: TRBD2; cdr3_nt: TGTGCCAGCAGCTTAGCCATAGTAGGGCGGGAGCGGATATACGAGCAGTACTTC; cdr3_aa: CASSLAIVGRERIYEQYF
v_call: TRBV29-1; j_call: TRBJ2-5; clone_size: .; d_call: TRBD1; cdr3_nt: TGCAGCGCCCACCCTACAGGGGCCCTACAAGAGACCCAGTACTTC; cdr3_aa: CSAHPTGALQETQYF
v_call: TRBV28; j_call: TRBJ1-5; clone_size: .; d_call: .; cdr3_nt: TGTGCCAGCAGTTTACGCGAGCCCCAGCATTTT; cdr3_aa: CASSLREPQHF
v_call: TRBV19; j_call: TRBJ2-2; clone_size: few; d_call: TRBD2; cdr3_nt: TGTGCCAGTAGTCCCCTCGGCGGGGGGTTGCAGACCGGGGAGCTGTTTTTT; cdr3_aa: CASSPLGGGLQTGELFF
v_call: TRBV7-2; j_call: TRBJ2-6; clone_size: few; d_call: .; cdr3_nt: TGTGCCAGCAGTCTTCAAGGGGCCGGGGCCAACGTCCTGACTTTC; cdr3_aa: CASSLQGAGANVLTF
v_call: TRBV11-3; j_call: TRBJ2-5; clone_size: .; d_call: .; cdr3_nt: TGTGCCAGCAGCGGAAAGGACAGAGAAGAGACCCAGTACTTC; cdr3_aa: CASSGKDREETQYF
v_call: TRBV9; j_call: TRBJ2-3; clone_size: .; d_call: TRBD2; cdr3_nt: TGTGCCAGCAGCGTTGGGACTAGCGGGGAAGCCGATACGCAGTATTTT; cdr3_aa: CASSVGTSGEADTQYF
v_call: TRBV29-1; j_call: TRBJ2-3; clone_size: .; d_call: .; cdr3_nt: TGCAGCGTCGTGCCAGGGGATACGCAGTATTTT; cdr3_aa: CSVVPGDTQYF
v_call: TRBV27; j_call: TRBJ2-3; clone_size: .; d_call: TRBD2; cdr3_nt: TGTGCCAGCAGTCGCCGGGAGGCTAGCGGCACAGATACGCAGTATTTT; cdr3_aa: CASSRREASGTDTQYF
v_call: TRBV4-1; j_call: TRBJ1-5; clone_size: .; d_call: .; cdr3_nt: TGCGCCAGCAGCCAAGAAGTTGGGGGGGGCTCCGGCAATCAGCCCCAGCATTTT; cdr3_aa: CASSQEVGGGSGNQPQHF
v_call: TRBV28; j_call: TRBJ1-5; clone_size: few; d_call: .; cdr3_nt: TGTGCCAGCAGTCCATCCGGCAGCCAGCCCCAGCATTTT; cdr3_aa: CASSPSGSQPQHF